Listed below are T cell receptor beta chains from one sample, sequenced in a study of graft-versus-host responses after intestinal transplantation. Repertoires were generated with immunoSEQ multiplex PCR, while TCRdb's copy carries only in-frame clones and drops some. This table has roughly 96,000 clones, roughly nine tenths appearing once. Their antigen targets remain unknown. This specimen consisted of unstimulated CD8+ T cells sorted from spleen or lymph node cells, obtained before intestinal transplant. These receptors all come from a human donor who received an intestinal transplant. The CDR3 runs from the conserved cysteine through the conserved F or W. The D gene is left open where the match is weak.

d_call	v_call	j_call	cdr3_aa	cdr3_nt
TRBD1	TRBV2	TRBJ1-4	CASTEGATANEKLFF	TGTGCCAGCACTGAGGGGGCGACCGCTAATGAAAAACTGTTTTTT
TRBD2	TRBV4-2	TRBJ2-1	CASSRGEGLMEQFF	TGTGCCAGCAGCCGAGGGGAGGGGCTCATGGAACAGTTCTTC
.	TRBV6-5	TRBJ1-2	CASSYTRSGYTF	TGTGCCAGCAGTTATACCCGGTCAGGCTACACCTTC
TRBD2	TRBV2	TRBJ2-7	CASSEDGGASEQYF	TGTGCCAGCAGTGAAGACGGGGGGGCCTCCGAGCAGTACTTC
.	TRBV5-6	TRBJ2-1	CASSLPQPSTYNEQFF	TGTGCCAGCAGCTTGCCACAGCCCAGCACATACAATGAGCAGTTCTTC
TRBD1	TRBV4-1	TRBJ1-1	CASSQNRGVGEAFF	TGCGCCAGCAGCCAGAACAGGGGCGTGGGTGAAGCTTTCTTT
.	TRBV6-5	TRBJ2-7	CASSSPTYEQYF	TGTGCCAGCAGTTCCCCAACCTACGAGCAGTACTTC
TRBD2	TRBV5-1	TRBJ2-1	CASSSGLDYNEQFF	TGCGCCAGCAGCTCGGGACTAGATTACAATGAGCAGTTCTTC
.	TRBV19	TRBJ2-7	CASSITYGDTYEQYF	TGTGCCAGTAGTATAACGTACGGGGACACCTACGAGCAGTACTTC
.	TRBV27	TRBJ1-5	CASKEGTTGIGNQPQHF	TGTGCCAGCAAGGAGGGGACTACAGGGATCGGCAATCAGCCCCAGCATTTT
TRBD1	TRBV19	TRBJ1-2	CASSLYTGQGDGYTF	TGTGCCAGTAGTCTCTACACTGGACAGGGGGATGGCTACACCTTC
TRBD1	TRBV6-5	TRBJ1-1	CASSLGTGMNTEAFF	TGTGCCAGCAGTCTCGGGACAGGGATGAACACTGAAGCTTTCTTT
TRBD2	TRBV13	TRBJ2-4	CASSPLTSGTLAKNIQYF	TGTGCCAGCAGCCCGTTGACTAGCGGGACCCTAGCCAAAAACATTCAGTACTTC
.	TRBV18	TRBJ2-7	CASSPPEVHEQYF	TGTGCCAGCTCACCCCCAGAGGTACACGAGCAGTACTTC
.	TRBV4-3	TRBJ2-7	CASSQEGAPTYEQYF	TGCGCCAGCAGCCAAGAGGGGGCCCCCACCTACGAGCAGTACTTC
TRBD2	TRBV7-9	TRBJ2-2	CASRSSGRRYTGELFF	TGTGCCAGCAGATCTAGCGGGAGAAGGTACACCGGGGAGCTGTTTTTT
.	TRBV28	TRBJ2-6	CASRSGVAGANVLTF	TGTGCCAGCAGATCAGGGGTGGCTGGGGCCAACGTCCTGACTTTC
.	TRBV7-9	TRBJ2-1	CASSPAIAGEQFF	TGTGCCAGCAGCCCCGCGATTGCGGGTGAGCAGTTCTTC
TRBD1	TRBV5-4	TRBJ2-2	CASSPPDRRNTGELFF	TGTGCCAGCAGCCCGCCGGACAGGCGAAACACCGGGGAGCTGTTTTTT